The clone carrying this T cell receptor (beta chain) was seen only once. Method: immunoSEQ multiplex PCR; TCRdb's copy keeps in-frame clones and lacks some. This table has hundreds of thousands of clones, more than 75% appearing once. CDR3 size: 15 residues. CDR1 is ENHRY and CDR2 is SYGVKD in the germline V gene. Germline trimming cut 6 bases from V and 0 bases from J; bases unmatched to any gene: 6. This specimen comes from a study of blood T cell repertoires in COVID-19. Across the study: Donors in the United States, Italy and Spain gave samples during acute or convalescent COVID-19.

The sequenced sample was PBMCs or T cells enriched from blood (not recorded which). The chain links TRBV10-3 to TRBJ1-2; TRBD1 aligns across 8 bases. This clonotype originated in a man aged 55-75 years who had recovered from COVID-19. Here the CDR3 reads CAIRPGQVANYGYTF. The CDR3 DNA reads TGTGCCATCAGGCCGGGACAGGTAGCTAACTATGGCTACACCTTC.